Sequencing of this T cell receptor beta chain was carried out in a study of cytomegalovirus exposure and HLA in healthy donors. Study background: Some 200 million T cells yielded around 100 million unique TCR beta sequences, as an earlier analysis found.

PCR employed 60 Vbeta and 13 Jbeta primers. Clones were read by immunoSEQ multiplex PCR, and TCRdb kept only the in-frame ones, dropping some. The data contain around 98,000 clones, 80% to 90% of them singletons. On this clone itself: As yet, its antigen is unknown.

The CDR3 has 17 residues. V shed 0 bases and J 6 bases; nucleotides not matched to a gene: 8. CDR1 KGHSH and CDR2 LQKENI come from the germline V gene. Study-level findings and limits: In a later analysis, common viral pathogens appeared linked to several of the most significant clusters. Earlier analysis yielded a pattern in which most TCR beta V segments were productive about 90% or about 30% of the time. No immune exposure information besides CMV serostatus was available.

Sequenced sample: PBMCs. This chain uses TRBV18 with TRBJ1-5, with 10 bases fitting TRBD1. The TCR was taken from a man between 35 and 55 years old in good health and CMV-seronegative. Written as DNA, the CDR3 is TGTGCCAGCTCACCACCTGCCGGGACAGGGGTCCTTCAGCCCCAGCATTTT. It specifies CASSPPAGTGVLQPQHF.